One sample yielded the 30 T cell receptor beta chains listed below, sequenced in a study of shared clonotypes between healthy human individuals (TCRdb year 2020). CD8 naive samples were CD45RO-negative cells positively selected for CCR7, giving a CD45RA+CCR7+ population that excluded TemRA cells. The protocol used for the library was the immunoSEQ multiplex PCR assay. TCRdb retrieved this table from immuneACCESS and kept in-frame rearrangements only. Not all clones are present; in checked studies, unresolved V genes account for under half, and no reason is known for the remainder. The sample data list fewer than 850,000 clones, and around 96% of these were observed just once. The top ten clonotypes cover approximately 0.2% of the sample. The source material was naive CD8+ T cells sorted from blood. This specimen's cell subset or site label, interpreted: CD45RA+CCR7+. The receptors derive from a man younger than 40 in good health.

The CDR3 DNA reads as TGTGCCAGCAGCTTGGAGGGACAGGGTACCTTCGAGCAGTACTTC. It translates to CASSLEGQGTFEQYF. The chain uses TRBV5-5 and TRBJ2-7; 9 positions agree with TRBD1. J gave up 6 bases and V 0 bases, and 7 bases lay outside the gene matches. The CDR3 loop spans 15 amino acids. CDR1 and CDR2 (germline): SGHKS, YYEKEE (reference sequence).

V is TRBV18 and J is TRBJ2-1, with 13 bases fitting TRBD2. J lost 5 bases, V lost 1 base, and 5 bases had no gene match. Looked up from germline, CDR1 is KGHSH and CDR2 is LQKENI. This CDR3 comprises 17 residues. CDR3 sequence reads: CASSPQGLAGLDNEQFF. CDR3 bases: TGTGCCAGCTCACCACAGGGACTAGCGGGGCTCGACAATGAGCAGTTCTTC.

Only one count was recorded for this clone. The J gene is TRBJ2-5, the V gene TRBV15; 7 bases align to TRBD1. V was pared by 6 bases and J by 1 base, with 5 bases of the junction left unmatched. This CDR3 spans 14 amino acids. Germline lookup yields CDR1 LNHNV and CDR2 YYDKDF (reference sequence). CDR3: CATRLGTAQETQYF. CDR3 sequence (DNA): TGTGCCACCAGACTAGGGACAGCCCAAGAGACCCAGTACTTC.

The rearrangement uses TRBV7-9 and TRBJ2-3; D is ambiguous. CDR3 length: 16 residues. Germline values: CDR1 SEHNR, CDR2 FQNEAQ (reference sequence). V lost 1 base to trimming and J lost 2 bases, with 13 bases between them. Written as DNA, the CDR3 is TGTGCCAGCAGCTTAGTTCGCTCGATCGACACAGATACGCAGTATTTT. It specifies CASSLVRSIDTDTQYF.

This rearrangement joins TRBV29-1 to TRBJ2-7, with 11 bases aligning to TRBD1. CDR3 length: 13 residues. Germline assignment: CDR1 SQVTM and CDR2 ANQGSEA. The V segment lost 6 bases and the J segment 6 bases; nucleotides outside the gene matches: 7. The CDR3 coding sequence is TGCAGCGTGCAAACAGGGACAGGGGGCGAGCAGTACTTC. Translated, it gives CSVQTGTGGEQYF.

The chain links TRBV5-1 to TRBJ2-2; 9 positions agree with TRBD1. The length of the CDR3 is 16 residues. Germline CDR1 SGHRS, CDR2 YFSETQ. Trimming at V came to 1 base and at J to 3 bases, leaving 4 bases not matched to a gene. CDR3 nucleotide sequence: TGCGCCAGCAGCTTGCCAAGACAGGGGGACACCGGGGAGCTGTTTTTT. Protein: CASSLPRQGDTGELFF. The full variable domain, its missing parts supplied by reference TRBV5-1 and TRBJ2-2, is KAGVTQTPRYLIKTRGQQVTLSCSPISGHRSVSWYQQTPGQGLQFLFEYFSETQRNKGNFPGRFSGRQFSNSRSEMNVSTLELGDSALYLCASSLPRQGDTGELFFGEGSRLTVL.

The CDR3 DNA reads TGTGCCAGTAGAGCCGGGACTAGCGGGACAACCTACGAGCAGTACTTC. Translating gives CASRAGTSGTTYEQYF. The chain employs TRBV19 and TRBJ2-7; 13 bases fit TRBD2. The CDR3 has 16 amino acids. V lost 6 bases to trimming and J lost 2 bases; unmatched junction nucleotides: 7. Germline V CDR1 and CDR2: LNHDA, SQIVND (reference sequence).

DNA of the CDR3: TGCGCCACCACGAGGGACAGGCCCTACAATGAGCAGTTCTTC. As protein: CATTRDRPYNEQFF. The gene calls are TRBV5-1 and TRBJ2-1, with 8 bases matching TRBD1. Trimming removed 9 bases from V and 2 bases from J; junction bases left unmatched: 7. Germline CDR1 reads SGHRS; CDR2 reads YFSETQ. This CDR3 spans 14 amino acids. The full variable domain, its missing parts supplied by reference TRBV5-1 and TRBJ2-1, is KAGVTQTPRYLIKTRGQQVTLSCSPISGHRSVSWYQQTPGQGLQFLFEYFSETQRNKGNFPGRFSGRQFSNSRSEMNVSTLELGDSALYLCATTRDRPYNEQFFGPGTRLTVL.

The V gene is TRBV27, the J gene TRBJ2-7; the match to TRBD2 covers 9 bases. Germline assignment: CDR1 MNHEY and CDR2 SMNVEV (reference sequence). This CDR3 comprises 16 residues. J gave up 2 bases and V 2 bases, and 7 bases lay outside the gene matches. CDR3 bases: TGTGCCAGCAGTTTAGATTCTAGCGGGGCAACCTACGAGCAGTACTTC. This encodes CASSLDSSGATYEQYF.

This clone was seen once. The gene calls are TRBV6-5 and TRBJ2-1, with D perhaps matching TRBD1 (6 bases). CDR3 length equals 14 residues. Trimming cost V 6 bases and J 3 bases, with 12 bases left between them. Germline CDR1 and CDR2: MNHEY and SVGAGI. DNA of the CDR3: TGTGCCAGCAGCCCCGACAGGAACTACAATGAGCAGTTCTTC. This sequence encodes CASSPDRNYNEQFF.

This rearrangement joins TRBV19 to TRBJ1-2; 10 nucleotides align to TRBD1. The germline CDR1 and CDR2 sequences are LNHDA and SQIVND (reference sequence). The junction had 6 bases not matched to a gene; V was cut back by 5 bases and J by 0 bases. The CDR3 loop spans 16 amino acids. CDR3 nucleotides: TGTGCCAGTAGTGGGACAGGGGAATGGACTAACTATGGCTACACCTTC. Translated, it gives CASSGTGEWTNYGYTF.

This clone was seen only once. V usage is TRBV6-5 and J usage is TRBJ1-1, with a weak D call TRBD1 (5 bases). Germline V gene lookup returns CDR1 MNHEY and CDR2 SVGAGI. V lost 10 bases and J lost 4, with 16 bases in between. The CDR3 covers 13 residues. The CDR3 region is CATSGTESTEAFF. The CDR3 DNA reads TGTGCCACAAGCGGGACGGAGTCCACTGAAGCTTTCTTT.

This chain joins TRBV7-6 and TRBJ2-1; either TRBD1 or TRBD2 may fit D (5 bases each). Germline V gives CDR1 SGHVS, CDR2 FNYEAQ. This CDR3 region has 15 residues. Trimming shortened V by 5 bases and J by 8 bases, and 19 bases separated the two germline ends. The CDR3 coding sequence is TGTGCCAGCAGCCTTGACGGGGCGGACCGCGATGAGCAGTTCTTC. This translates into CASSLDGADRDEQFF.

The genes are TRBV6-1 and TRBJ2-1, with D possibly being TRBD1 or TRBD2 (5 bases each). The germline V gene has CDR1 MNHNS and CDR2 SASEGT. The V gene lost 9 bases and the J gene lost 9 bases, with 18 bases spanning the gap. The CDR3 has 13 amino acids. CDR3 protein: CASQQSGSGEQFF. The CDR3 DNA is TGTGCCAGTCAACAGTCAGGGAGTGGTGAGCAGTTCTTC.

The chain is built from TRBV6-1 and TRBJ2-7, with D perhaps given as TRBD1 or TRBD2 (6 bases each). V dropped 7 bases and J dropped 1 base, with 17 bases sitting between them. The length of the CDR3 is 15 residues. CDR1 and CDR2 from the germline V gene are MNHNS and SASEGT. Here the CDR3 reads CASITMEGTSYEQYF. The CDR3 nucleotides read TGTGCCAGCATAACGATGGAGGGGACATCCTACGAGCAGTACTTC.

This chain links TRBV10-1 with TRBJ2-3; TRBD2 agrees at 8 bases. Germline CDR1 reads WNHNN; CDR2 reads SYGVQD (reference sequence). The V gene end was trimmed by 4 bases and the J gene end by 2 bases; junction bases not matched to a gene: 5. CDR3 size: 15 residues. The CDR3 region has the DNA TGCGCCAGCAGTGGGTCCGGGAGGGCCACAGATACGCAGTATTTT. Protein: CASSGSGRATDTQYF.

V is TRBV14 and J is TRBJ2-1; 14 positions agree with TRBD2. V was clipped by 4 bases and J by 1 base; unmatched bases: 3. Germline lookup yields CDR1 SGHDN and CDR2 FVKESK. The CDR3 runs to 17 residues. Here the CDR3 reads CASSPGLAGVSYNEQFF. In nucleotides, the CDR3 is TGTGCCAGCAGCCCGGGACTAGCGGGAGTTTCCTACAATGAGCAGTTCTTC.

This chain connects TRBV7-8 to TRBJ2-7, with TRBD1 matching 11 bases. The germline gives CDR1 SGHVS, CDR2 FQNEAQ. This CDR3 is built from 14 residues. The J segment lost 7 bases and the V segment lost 4 bases, leaving 6 bases of the junction unmatched. CDR3 nucleotides: TGTGCCAGCAGCTCCGGACAGGGGGCGAAGGAGCAGTACTTC. Its translation is CASSSGQGAKEQYF.

The chain employs TRBV2 and TRBJ2-7, with TRBD1 matching over 7 bases. The germline V gene has CDR1 SNHLY and CDR2 FYNNEI. The junction had 6 bases not matched to a gene; V was cut back by 1 base and J by 3 bases. This CDR3 contains 15 residues. In DNA form, the CDR3 reads TGTGCCAGCAGTGAAGGTAGGGGGCTAGGCTACGAGCAGTACTTC. The encoded protein is CASSEGRGLGYEQYF. The full variable domain, rest sourced from reference TRBV2 and TRBJ2-7, is EPEVTQTPSHQVTQMGQEVILRCVPISNHLYFYWYRQILGQKVEFLVSFYNNEISEKSEIFDDQFSVERPDGSNFTLKIRSTKLEDSAMYFCASSEGRGLGYEQYFGPGTRLTVT.

The chain employs TRBV7-2 and TRBJ2-2; the D gene is possibly TRBD2 (5 bases). Germline CDR1 reads SGHTA; CDR2 reads FQGNSA. CDR3 length: 12 residues. V was pared by 8 bases and J by 3 bases, with 7 bases between. CDR3 sequence: CASERDTGELFF. For the CDR3, the DNA is TGTGCCAGCGAGAGGGACACCGGGGAGCTGTTTTTT.

The chain uses TRBV7-9 and TRBJ2-7, with D possibly called TRBD1 or TRBD2 (5 bases each). The germline V and J ends were trimmed by 1 base and 2 bases, with 9 bases remaining between them. Germline CDR1 is SEHNR and CDR2 is FQNEAQ (reference sequence). The CDR3 is 14 residues long. The CDR3 bases are TGTGCCAGCAGCTTAGTCGGGACCGCCTACGAGCAGTACTTC. It encodes CASSLVGTAYEQYF.

The chain has TRBV9 and TRBJ2-5; tentative D call: TRBD2 (6 bases). V was clipped by 2 bases and J by 5 bases, with 16 bases between them. The V gene's germline CDR1 is SGDLS and CDR2 YYNGEE. The CDR3 consists of 15 residues. In nucleotides, the CDR3 is TGTGCCAGCAGCGTGGAGGGCCGACTACAGGAGACCCAGTACTTC. It is translated as CASSVEGRLQETQYF.

Notes on this clone: Other DNA sequences in the same sample also yield this CDR3. CDR3 coding DNA: TGTGCCAGCAGGACTAGCGGGACATACGAGCAGTACTTC. Amino acid sequence: CASRTSGTYEQYF. This chain connects TRBV2 to TRBJ2-7; 11 bases line up with TRBD2. CDR3 size: 13 residues. Unmatched junction bases numbered 2, after V lost 6 bases and J lost 4 bases. The V gene's germline CDR1 is SNHLY and CDR2 FYNNEI. The variable domain in full, with the rest retrieved from reference TRBV2 and TRBJ2-7, is EPEVTQTPSHQVTQMGQEVILRCVPISNHLYFYWYRQILGQKVEFLVSFYNNEISEKSEIFDDQFSVERPDGSNFTLKIRSTKLEDSAMYFCASRTSGTYEQYFGPGTRLTVT.

The V gene is TRBV27, the J gene TRBJ1-5; maybe TRBD1 (6 bases). Trimming took 10 bases from V and 4 from J, leaving 20 bases between them. Germline loops: CDR1 MNHEY, CDR2 SMNVEV (reference sequence). This CDR3 comprises 15 residues. In DNA, the CDR3 is TGTGCCATCAACCCCCTAGGGGGGGGAAATCAGCCCCAGCATTTT. It specifies CAINPLGGGNQPQHF.

A remark on this clone: Other DNA variants within this sample encode the same CDR3. The chain carries TRBV7-9 and TRBJ2-7; tentative D call: TRBD2 (6 bases). V lost 5 bases and J 4 bases, leaving 9 bases between the germline ends. This CDR3 contains 12 residues. Germline-derived CDR1 and CDR2 are SEHNR and FQNEAQ (reference sequence). The CDR3 reads CASSPGGYEQYF. CDR3 bases: TGTGCCAGCAGCCCCGGGGGATACGAGCAGTACTTC.

The chain is built from TRBV18 and TRBJ2-7, with D possibly being TRBD1 (7 bases). Trimming removed 2 bases at V and 2 bases at J, with 22 bases between. The V gene's germline CDR1 is KGHSH and CDR2 LQKENI. The length of the CDR3 is 18 residues. As DNA, the CDR3 is TGTGCCAGCTCACCAATAAGCCACGATCAGGGGGGAACCTACGAGCAGTACTTC. Amino acids: CASSPISHDQGGTYEQYF.

In regard to this clone: In the same sample, other DNA sequences code for this CDR3. The chain joins TRBV11-2 to TRBJ2-7; D might be TRBD2 (5 bases). CDR3 length: 15 amino acids. Germline V gene sequence: CDR1 SGHAT, CDR2 FQNNGV. Trimming removed 5 bases at V and 1 base at J, with 15 bases between. CDR3: CASSLAAGVSYEQYF. DNA of the CDR3: TGTGCCAGCAGCCTGGCCGCGGGTGTTTCCTACGAGCAGTACTTC. The full variable domain, rest sourced from reference TRBV11-2 and TRBJ2-7, is EAGVAQSPRYKIIEKRQSVAFWCNPISGHATLYWYQQILGQGPKLLIQFQNNGVVDDSQLPKDRFSAERLKGVDSTLKIQPAKLEDSAVYLCASSLAAGVSYEQYFGPGTRLTVT.

The rearrangement uses TRBV4-1 and TRBJ1-4; D remains ambiguous. There are 16 residues in the CDR3. Germline V CDR1 and CDR2: MGHRA, YSYEKL. With 1 base removed from V and 5 bases from J, the gap between germline ends came to 14 bases. The chain's CDR3 is CASSQVGPVENEKLFF. The CDR3 region has the DNA TGCGCCAGCAGCCAAGTTGGTCCGGTGGAGAATGAAAAACTGTTTTTT.

The genes are TRBV11-2 and TRBJ1-1; D unresolved. The CDR3 covers 12 residues. V was trimmed by 3 bases and J by 2 bases, leaving 4 bases between them. Germline V gene lookup returns CDR1 SGHAT and CDR2 FQNNGV. As DNA, the CDR3 is TGTGCCAGCAGCTTTGGCAACACTGAAGCTTTCTTT. As protein: CASSFGNTEAFF.

The chain couples TRBV6-6 to TRBJ2-7; 7 positions agree with TRBD1. Germline assignment: CDR1 MNHNY and CDR2 SVGAGI (reference sequence). V dropped 7 bases and J dropped 1; count of bases not matched to a gene: 7. The CDR3 consists of 14 residues. The CDR3 reads CASTYRGSSYEQYF. For the CDR3, the DNA is TGTGCCAGCACCTACAGGGGCTCATCCTACGAGCAGTACTTC.